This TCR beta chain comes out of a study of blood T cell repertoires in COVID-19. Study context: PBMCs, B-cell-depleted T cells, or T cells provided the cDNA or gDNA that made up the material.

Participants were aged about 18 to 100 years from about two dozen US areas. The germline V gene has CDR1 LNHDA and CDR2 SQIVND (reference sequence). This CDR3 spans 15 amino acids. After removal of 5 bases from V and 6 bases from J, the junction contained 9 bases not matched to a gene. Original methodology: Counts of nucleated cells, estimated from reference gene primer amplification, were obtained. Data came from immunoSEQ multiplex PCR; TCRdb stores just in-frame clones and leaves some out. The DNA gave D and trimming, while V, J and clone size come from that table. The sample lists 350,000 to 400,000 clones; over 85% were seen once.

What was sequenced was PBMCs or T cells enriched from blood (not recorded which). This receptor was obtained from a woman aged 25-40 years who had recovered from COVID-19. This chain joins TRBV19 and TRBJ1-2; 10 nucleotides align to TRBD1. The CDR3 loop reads CASSSYSGTGDGYTF. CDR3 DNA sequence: TGTGCCAGTAGTTCATACTCCGGGACAGGGGATGGCTACACCTTC.